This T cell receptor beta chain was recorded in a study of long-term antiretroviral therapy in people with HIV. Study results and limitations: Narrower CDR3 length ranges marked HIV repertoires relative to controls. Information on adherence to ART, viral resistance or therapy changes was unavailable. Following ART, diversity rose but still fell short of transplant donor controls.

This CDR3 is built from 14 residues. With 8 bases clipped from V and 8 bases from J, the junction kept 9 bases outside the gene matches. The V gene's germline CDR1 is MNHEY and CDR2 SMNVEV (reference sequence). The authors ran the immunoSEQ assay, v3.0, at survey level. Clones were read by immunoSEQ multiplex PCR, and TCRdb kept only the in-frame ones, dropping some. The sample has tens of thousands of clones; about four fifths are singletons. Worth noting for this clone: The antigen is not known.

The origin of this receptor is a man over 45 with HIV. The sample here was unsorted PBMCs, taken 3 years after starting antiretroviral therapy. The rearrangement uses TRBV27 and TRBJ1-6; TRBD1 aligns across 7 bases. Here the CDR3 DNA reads TGTGCCAGCGCCCGGACAGGCCAGGATTCACCCCTCCACTTT. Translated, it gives CASARTGQDSPLHF.